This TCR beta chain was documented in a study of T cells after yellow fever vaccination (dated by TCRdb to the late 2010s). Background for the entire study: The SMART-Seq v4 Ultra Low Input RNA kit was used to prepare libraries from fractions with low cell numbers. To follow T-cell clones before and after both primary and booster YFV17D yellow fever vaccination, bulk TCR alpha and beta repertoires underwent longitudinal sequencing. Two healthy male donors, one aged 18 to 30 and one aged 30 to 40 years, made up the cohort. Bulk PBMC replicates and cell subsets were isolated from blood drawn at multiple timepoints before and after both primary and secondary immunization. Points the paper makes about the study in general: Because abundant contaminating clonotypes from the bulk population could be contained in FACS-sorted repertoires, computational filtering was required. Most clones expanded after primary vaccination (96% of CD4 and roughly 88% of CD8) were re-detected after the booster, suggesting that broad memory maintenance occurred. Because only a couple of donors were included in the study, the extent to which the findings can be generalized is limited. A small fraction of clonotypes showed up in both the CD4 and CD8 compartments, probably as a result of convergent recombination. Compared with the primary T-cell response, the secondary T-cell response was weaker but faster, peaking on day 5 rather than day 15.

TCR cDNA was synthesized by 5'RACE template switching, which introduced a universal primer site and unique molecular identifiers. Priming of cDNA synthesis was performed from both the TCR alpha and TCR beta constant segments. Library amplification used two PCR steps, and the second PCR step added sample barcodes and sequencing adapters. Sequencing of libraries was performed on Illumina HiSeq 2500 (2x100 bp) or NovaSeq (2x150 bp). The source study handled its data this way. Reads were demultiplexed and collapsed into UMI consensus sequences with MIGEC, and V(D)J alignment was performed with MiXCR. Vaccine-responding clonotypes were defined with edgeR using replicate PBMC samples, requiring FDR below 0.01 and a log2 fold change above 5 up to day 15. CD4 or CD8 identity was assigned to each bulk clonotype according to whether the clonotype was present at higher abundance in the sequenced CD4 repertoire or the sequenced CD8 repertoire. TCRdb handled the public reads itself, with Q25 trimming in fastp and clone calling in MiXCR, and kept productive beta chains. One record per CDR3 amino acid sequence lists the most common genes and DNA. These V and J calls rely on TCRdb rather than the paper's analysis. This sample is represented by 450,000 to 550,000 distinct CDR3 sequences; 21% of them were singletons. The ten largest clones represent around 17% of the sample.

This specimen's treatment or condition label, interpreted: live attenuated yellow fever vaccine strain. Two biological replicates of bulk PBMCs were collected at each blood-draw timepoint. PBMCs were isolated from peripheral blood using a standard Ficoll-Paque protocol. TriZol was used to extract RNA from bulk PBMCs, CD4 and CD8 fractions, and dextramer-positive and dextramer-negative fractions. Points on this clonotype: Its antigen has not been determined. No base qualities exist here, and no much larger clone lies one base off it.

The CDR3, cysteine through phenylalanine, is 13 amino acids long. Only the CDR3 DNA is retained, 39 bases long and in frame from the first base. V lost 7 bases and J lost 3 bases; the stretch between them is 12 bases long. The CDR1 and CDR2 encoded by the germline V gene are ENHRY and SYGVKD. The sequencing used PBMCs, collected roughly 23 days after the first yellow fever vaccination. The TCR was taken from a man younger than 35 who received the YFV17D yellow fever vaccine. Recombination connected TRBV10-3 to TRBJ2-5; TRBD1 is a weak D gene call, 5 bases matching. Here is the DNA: TGTGCCATCACGAAAGACAGAGAAGAGACCCAGTACTTC. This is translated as CAITKDREETQYF.